This record looks at one TCR beta chain sequence and its context. Its target is unknown. This sample is part of a study of CD8 T cells in Susac syndrome. An input of roughly 0.5 to 1 ug of RNA was subjected to reverse transcription using random hexamers. Across 54 Vbeta and 13 Jbeta, TCR beta CDR3 was amplified with immunoSEQ multiplex PCR. In TCRdb, the immunoSEQ multiplex PCR reads were re-called with MiXCR into one record per CDR3 protein. In the table there are 200,000 to 300,000 distinct CDR3 sequences, about 96% of which are singletons. V dropped 8 bases and J dropped 10 bases, with 20 bases sitting between them. CDR3 length equals 13 residues. The study's findings and limits: The CD4+ T cell repertoires in Susac syndrome did not show any clonal expansion.

The chain couples TRBV23-1 to TRBJ2-5; maybe TRBD2 (5 bases). TRBV23-1 is noted as an ORF with a role that remains uncertain. This clonotype was obtained from a human donor with Susac syndrome. Sequencing was carried out using CD4+ T cells from PBMCs. The CDR3 bases are TGCGCCAGCGTGACTGCTCTGGAGGTTGGCCAGTACTTC. It translates to CASVTALEVGQYF.